These 25 T cell receptor beta chains were sequenced from one sample in a study of CD8 T cells in ankylosing spondylitis. Notes on the study in general: What seemed typical of ankylosing spondylitis blood was a TCR beta motif built from about 8 highly homologous variants.

The antigens for these receptors are not known. MiXCR, applied by TCRdb to the 5' RACE reads, yields one record per CDR3 protein. The table has hundreds of thousands of distinct CDR3 sequences, 17% seen once. Sequenced input: blood, either unsorted or a sorted T cell fraction (not recorded which). Every receptor here comes from a male donor with ankylosing spondylitis.

This chain joins TRBV2 and TRBJ2-7; possibly TRBD1 for D (5 bases). CDR1 and CDR2 from the germline V gene are SNHLY and FYNNEI. V dropped 4 bases and J dropped 0 bases, with 7 bases sitting between them. The CDR3 is made up of 13 amino acids. For the CDR3, the DNA is TGTGCCAGCAGTGGGGGCAGCTCCTACGAGCAGTACTTC. Translation: CASSGGSSYEQYF.

This clonotype was observed a handful of times. This chain uses TRBV29-1 with TRBJ2-3; 8 nucleotides agree with TRBD1. Germline V gene sequence: CDR1 SQVTM, CDR2 ANQGSEA. Trimming cost V 4 bases and J 5 bases; bases outside gene matches: 2. The CDR3 totals 12 residues. The DNA of the CDR3 is TGCAGCGTTGGACAGGGGCAAGATACGCAGTATTTT. Translated, it gives CSVGQGQDTQYF.

This clonotype was seen more than once but under ten times. V usage is TRBV7-9 and J usage is TRBJ1-1, with 12 positions matching TRBD1. J was trimmed by 1 base and V by 5 bases; bases with no gene match: 8. Germline V lookup: CDR1 SEHNR, CDR2 FQNEAQ (reference sequence). The CDR3 is 17 amino acids. In nucleotides, the CDR3 is TGTGCCAGCAGCCCCGGGGACAGGGGGCGCGGGAACACTGAAGCTTTCTTT. It encodes CASSPGDRGRGNTEAFF.

This clonotype was picked up a small number of times. The chain carries TRBV6-1 and TRBJ1-2; D unclear. The CDR3 loop spans 13 amino acids. CDR1 MNHNS and CDR2 SASEGT come from the germline V gene. V was clipped by 8 bases and J by 4 bases, with 14 bases between them. The CDR3 loop is CASGIEAIYGYTF. The CDR3 DNA follows: TGTGCCAGCGGTATTGAGGCAATCTATGGCTACACCTTC.

This chain links TRBV6-5 with TRBJ1-1; 7 bases match TRBD1. J gave up 1 base and V 3 bases, and 5 bases lay outside the gene matches. The CDR3 totals 15 residues. Germline CDR1 is MNHEY and CDR2 is SVGAGI. The CDR3 loop reads CASSYPGQRNTEAFF. The CDR3 DNA follows: TGTGCCAGCAGTTATCCGGGACAGCGGAACACTGAAGCTTTCTTT.

The chain links TRBV24-1 to TRBJ2-1, with 8 bases identical to TRBD2. Germline CDR1 KGHDR, CDR2 SFDVKD. With V trimmed by 6 bases and J by 6 bases, 9 bases remained unmatched. The CDR3 runs to 15 residues. Written as DNA, the CDR3 is TGTGCCACCAGTAACCGGATAGCGGGGAGCAATGAGCAGTTCTTC. Translating gives CATSNRIAGSNEQFF.

The gene calls are TRBV10-3 and TRBJ1-1, with 7 bases lining up with TRBD1. Germline loops: CDR1 ENHRY, CDR2 SYGVKD. This CDR3 has 13 amino acids. The trim removed 2 bases at V and 5 bases at J, leaving 2 bases unmatched. The CDR3 DNA follows: TGTGCCATCAGTGAGGGGGACAGTACTGAAGCTTTCTTT. Residues: CAISEGDSTEAFF.

The chain is built from TRBV20-1 and TRBJ2-2; no firm D call. V was cut by 2 bases and J by 0 bases, with 10 bases left in between. The CDR3 contains 15 residues. Germline V lookup: CDR1 DFQATT, CDR2 SNEGSKA (reference sequence). The CDR3 is CSARRGVANTGELFF. CDR3 in DNA: TGCAGTGCTAGACGTGGAGTCGCGAACACCGGGGAGCTGTTTTTT.

This clonotype was counted only a few times. The V call is TRBV27, the J call TRBJ2-1; TRBD2 matches at 7 bases. Germline-derived CDR1 and CDR2 are MNHEY and SMNVEV (reference sequence). The CDR3 covers 17 residues. Losses at the gene ends were 7 bases for V and 2 bases for J; bases not matched to a gene: 14. CDR3 protein: CASTKITSALTYNEQFF. Written as DNA, the CDR3 is TGTGCCAGCACCAAAATTACTAGCGCCCTTACCTACAATGAGCAGTTCTTC.

V and J are TRBV7-2 and TRBJ1-2; TRBD1 might be the D (5 bases). V gave up 4 bases and J gave up 4 bases, with 22 bases separating them. The V gene's germline CDR1 is SGHTA and CDR2 FQGNSA. The CDR3 spans 17 residues. CDR3: CASSSHGTRGVLYGYTF. The DNA of the CDR3 is TGTGCCAGCAGCTCCCACGGGACGCGCGGGGTACTCTATGGCTACACCTTC.

This clonotype was counted many times. CDR3 in amino acids: CASSLNPGTSSLVEQFF. CDR3 DNA: TGTGCCAGCAGCTTAAATCCCGGGACTAGCTCCCTCGTTGAGCAGTTCTTC. The chain recombines TRBV11-2 with TRBJ2-1, with TRBD2 identical over 9 bases. CDR1 SGHAT and CDR2 FQNNGV come from the germline V gene. This CDR3 is 17 amino acids long. With 2 bases clipped from V and 9 bases from J, the junction kept 14 bases outside the gene matches.

In this sample, this clonotype turned up many times. V and J are TRBV3-1 and TRBJ1-5, with D unclear. Germline V gene sequence: CDR1 LGHDT, CDR2 YNNKEL (reference sequence). The CDR3 consists of 14 residues. The V gene lost 0 bases and the J gene lost 5 bases, with 8 bases spanning the gap. CDR3 in amino acids: CASSQDLADQPQHF. CDR3 bases: TGTGCCAGCAGCCAAGATTTGGCTGATCAGCCCCAGCATTTT.

This sequence joins TRBV28 and TRBJ1-6, with TRBD1 identical over 8 bases. The germline V gene encodes CDR1 MDHEN and CDR2 SYDVKM. The junction had 6 bases not matched to a gene; V was cut back by 4 bases and J by 7 bases. The CDR3 loop spans 15 amino acids. In DNA form, the CDR3 reads TGTGCCAGCAGTTACGGGACAGGCCAAAATTCACCCCTCCACTTT. This translates into CASSYGTGQNSPLHF.

This clonotype was found a few times. The chain has TRBV11-3 and TRBJ1-1; D remains ambiguous. Germline V CDR1 and CDR2: SGHNT, YENEEA. There are 11 residues in the CDR3. Trimming left V 4 bases short and J 9 bases short, with 9 bases between. The CDR3 bases are TGTGCCAGCAGCTGGGAACGGCAAGCTTTCTTT. Translating it yields CASSWERQAFF.

This clonotype was detected many times. V usage is TRBV12-3 or TRBV12-4 and J usage is TRBJ1-1, with a possible D match to TRBD1 (5 bases). The V gene lost 7 bases and the J gene lost 1 base, with 13 bases spanning the gap. CDR3 length: 14 amino acids. The CDR3 DNA reads TGTGCCAGCACTGAGACAGCTAAGAACACTGAAGCTTTCTTT. This codes for CASTETAKNTEAFF.

This clonotype was counted a few times. This chain joins TRBV7-2 and TRBJ1-1; 8 bases are shared with TRBD1. CDR3 length: 15 residues. After removal of 5 bases from V and 0 bases from J, the junction contained 5 bases not matched to a gene. The germline V gene encodes CDR1 SGHTA and CDR2 FQGNSA. This CDR3 is CASSLSTGVNTEAFF. In nucleotides, the CDR3 is TGTGCCAGCAGCCTCTCGACAGGGGTGAACACTGAAGCTTTCTTT.

This clonotype turned up a few times. The chain recombines TRBV29-1 with TRBJ2-1; D gene uncertain. Germline V gene sequence: CDR1 SQVTM, CDR2 ANQGSEA. The CDR3 runs to 13 residues. Trimming shortened V by 4 bases and J by 4 bases, and 11 bases separated the two germline ends. CDR3 loop: CSVVASRYNEQFF. In DNA form, the CDR3 reads TGCAGCGTTGTGGCGTCGAGGTACAATGAGCAGTTCTTC.

The DNA for the CDR3 is TGTGCCAGCAGCTTCGGGGACATCCACGGCGGCTACACCTTC. Protein product: CASSFGDIHGGYTF. The rearrangement links TRBV7-9 to TRBJ1-2, with a possible D match to TRBD1 (6 bases). This CDR3 has 14 amino acids. The V end was cut by 3 bases, the J end by 8 bases, with 16 bases between. In germline, CDR1 is SEHNR, CDR2 FQNEAQ (reference sequence).

The V and J genes are TRBV5-1 and TRBJ1-1, with TRBD1 identical over 8 bases. The trim removed 4 bases at V and 0 bases at J, leaving 17 bases unmatched. The CDR3 consists of 19 residues. Looked up from germline, CDR1 is SGHRS and CDR2 is YFSETQ. Written as DNA, the CDR3 is TGCGCCAGCAGCCCCGAGACAGGGGTCAAGTTGTCTGTGAACACTGAAGCTTTCTTT. Its translation is CASSPETGVKLSVNTEAFF.

J is TRBJ1-2 and V is TRBV7-6, with 7 bases that match TRBD1. Germline V gene lookup returns CDR1 SGHVS and CDR2 FNYEAQ. CDR3 length equals 13 residues. Germline trimming cut 0 bases from V and 7 bases from J; bases unmatched to any gene: 2. The CDR3 region is CASSLAGTAGYTF. Here the CDR3 DNA reads TGTGCCAGCAGCTTAGCAGGGACAGCTGGCTACACCTTC.

This chain uses TRBV2 with TRBJ2-1; 7 positions agree with TRBD2. The CDR3 runs 15 residues. V shed 4 bases and J 8 bases; nucleotides not matched to a gene: 11. Germline values: CDR1 SNHLY, CDR2 FYNNEI. The DNA of the CDR3 is TGTGCCAGCAGTGGTGCGGGAGAAGATTTTGATGAGCAGTTCTTC. Translating gives CASSGAGEDFDEQFF. Using reference TRBV2 and TRBJ2-1 for the parts outside the CDR3, the full variable domain is EPEVTQTPSHQVTQMGQEVILRCVPISNHLYFYWYRQILGQKVEFLVSFYNNEISEKSEIFDDQFSVERPDGSNFTLKIRSTKLEDSAMYFCASSGAGEDFDEQFFGPGTRLTVL.

The chain links TRBV11-3 to TRBJ2-3, with D possibly matching TRBD2 (6 bases). The CDR3 contains 14 residues. Trimming shortened V by 4 bases and J by 3 bases, and 11 bases separated the two germline ends. In germline, CDR1 is SGHNT, CDR2 YENEEA. CDR3 in DNA: TGTGCCAGCAGCTCCGGAGGGTGGACAGATACGCAGTATTTT. This sequence encodes CASSSGGWTDTQYF.

The chain recombines TRBV10-2 with TRBJ1-1, with 9 nucleotides matching TRBD1. The CDR3 has 13 amino acids. Looked up from germline, CDR1 is WSHSY and CDR2 is SAAADI. V trimming: 6 bases; J trimming: 4 bases; junction bases outside the gene matches: 3. CDR3 in amino acids: CASSHRGPTEAFF. The DNA of the CDR3 is TGCGCCAGCAGCCACAGGGGGCCCACTGAAGCTTTCTTT.

This clonotype was seen a few times. J is TRBJ2-7 and V is TRBV5-1; 15 bases line up with TRBD2. Germline V gene data show CDR1 as SGHRS and CDR2 as YFSETQ. Germline trimming cut 2 bases from V and 3 bases from J; bases unmatched to any gene: 9. CDR3 size: 18 residues. The DNA of the CDR3 is TGCGCCAGCAGCTTATGGACTAGCGGGGGGGCTGTGTTCTACGAGCAGTACTTC. It is translated as CASSLWTSGGAVFYEQYF.

This clonotype was counted at least ten times. This rearrangement joins TRBV29-1 to TRBJ2-7; maybe TRBD2 (6 bases). Germline CDR1 SQVTM, CDR2 ANQGSEA. Trimming removed 7 bases from V and 3 bases from J, with 10 bases in between. This CDR3 spans 11 amino acids. The DNA for the CDR3 is TGCAGCGCCTCGACTAGCTACGAGCAGTACTTC. Encoded protein: CSASTSYEQYF.